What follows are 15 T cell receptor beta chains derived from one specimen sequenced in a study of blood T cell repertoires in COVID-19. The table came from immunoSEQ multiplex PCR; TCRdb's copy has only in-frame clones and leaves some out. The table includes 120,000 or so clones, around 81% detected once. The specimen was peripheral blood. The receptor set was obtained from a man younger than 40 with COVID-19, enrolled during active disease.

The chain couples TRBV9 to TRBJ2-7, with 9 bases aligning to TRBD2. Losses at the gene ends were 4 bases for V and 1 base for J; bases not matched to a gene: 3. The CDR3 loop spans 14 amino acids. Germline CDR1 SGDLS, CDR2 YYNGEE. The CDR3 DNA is TGTGCCAGCAGCCAAGCGGGAGGTTCCTACGAGCAGTACTTC. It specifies CASSQAGGSYEQYF.

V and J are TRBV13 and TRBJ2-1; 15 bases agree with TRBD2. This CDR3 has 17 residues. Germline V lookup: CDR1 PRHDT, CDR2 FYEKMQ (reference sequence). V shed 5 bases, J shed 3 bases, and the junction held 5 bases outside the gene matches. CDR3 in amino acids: CASSPRTSGGDYNEQFF. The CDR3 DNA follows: TGTGCCAGCAGCCCCCGGACTAGCGGGGGGGACTACAATGAGCAGTTCTTC.

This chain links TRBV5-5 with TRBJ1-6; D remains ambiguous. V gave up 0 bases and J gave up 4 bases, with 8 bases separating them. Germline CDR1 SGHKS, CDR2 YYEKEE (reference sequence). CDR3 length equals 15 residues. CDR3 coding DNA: TGTGCCAGCAGCTTGGTGGGAGCTTATAATTCACCCCTCCACTTT. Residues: CASSLVGAYNSPLHF.

The CDR3 is CASSWPPGQGVNIQYF. CDR3 nucleotides: TGTGCCAGCAGTTGGCCCCCGGGACAGGGAGTAAACATTCAGTACTTC. This chain links TRBV6-2 or TRBV6-3 with TRBJ2-4; TRBD1 aligns across 9 bases. This CDR3 has 16 residues. J lost 6 bases, V lost 4 bases, and 10 bases had no gene match. Germline-derived CDR1 and CDR2 are MNHEY and SVGEGT.

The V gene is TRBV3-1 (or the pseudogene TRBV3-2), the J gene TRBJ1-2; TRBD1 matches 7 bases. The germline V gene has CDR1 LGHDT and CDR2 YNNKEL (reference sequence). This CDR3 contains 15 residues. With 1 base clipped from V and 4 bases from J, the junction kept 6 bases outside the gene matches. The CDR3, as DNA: TGTGCCAGCAGCCAAGGGGCCGGGACAGTCTATGGCTACACCTTC. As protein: CASSQGAGTVYGYTF.

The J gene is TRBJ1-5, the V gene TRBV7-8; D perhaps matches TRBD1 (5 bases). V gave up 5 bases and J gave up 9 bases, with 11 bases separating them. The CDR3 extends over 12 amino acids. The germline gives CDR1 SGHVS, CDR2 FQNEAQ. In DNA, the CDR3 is TGTGCCAGCAGCGCCCCCGGGGGGCCCCAGCATTTT. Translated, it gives CASSAPGGPQHF.

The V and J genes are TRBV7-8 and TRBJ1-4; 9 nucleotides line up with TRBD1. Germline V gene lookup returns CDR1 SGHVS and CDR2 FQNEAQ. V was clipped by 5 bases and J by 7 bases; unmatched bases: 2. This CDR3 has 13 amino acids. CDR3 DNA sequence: TGTGCCAGCAGCCCGGACAGGGGTGAAAAACTGTTTTTT. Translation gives CASSPDRGEKLFF.

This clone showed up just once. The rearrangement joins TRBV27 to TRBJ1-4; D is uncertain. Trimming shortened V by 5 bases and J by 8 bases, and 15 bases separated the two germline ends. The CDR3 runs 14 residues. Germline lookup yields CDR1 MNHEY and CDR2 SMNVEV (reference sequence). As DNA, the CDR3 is TGTGCCAGCAGTAATAATCTCAGAGCGGAAAAACTGTTTTTT. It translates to CASSNNLRAEKLFF.

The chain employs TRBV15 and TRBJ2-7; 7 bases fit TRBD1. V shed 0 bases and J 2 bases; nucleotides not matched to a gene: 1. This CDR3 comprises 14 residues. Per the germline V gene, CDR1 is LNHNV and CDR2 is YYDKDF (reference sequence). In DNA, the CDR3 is TGTGCCACCAGCAGAGATAGGGGGCCCTACGAGCAGTACTTC. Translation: CATSRDRGPYEQYF.

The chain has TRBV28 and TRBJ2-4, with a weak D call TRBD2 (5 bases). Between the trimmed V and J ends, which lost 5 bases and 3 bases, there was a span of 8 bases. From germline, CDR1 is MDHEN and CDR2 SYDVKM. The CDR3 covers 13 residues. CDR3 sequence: CASSPGDKNIQYF. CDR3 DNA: TGTGCCAGCAGTCCCGGGGACAAAAACATTCAGTACTTC.

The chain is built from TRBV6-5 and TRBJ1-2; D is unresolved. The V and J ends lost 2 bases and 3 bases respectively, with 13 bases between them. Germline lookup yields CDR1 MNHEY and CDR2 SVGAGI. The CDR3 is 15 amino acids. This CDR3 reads CASSYGRSGHYGYTF. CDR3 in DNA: TGTGCCAGCAGTTACGGCCGGTCAGGTCACTATGGCTACACCTTC.

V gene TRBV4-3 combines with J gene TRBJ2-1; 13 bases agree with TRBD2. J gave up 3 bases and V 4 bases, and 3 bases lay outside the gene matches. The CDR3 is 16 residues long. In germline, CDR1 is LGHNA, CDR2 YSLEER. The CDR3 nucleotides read TGCGCCAGCAGCCCGGGACTAGCGGGGCACTACAATGAGCAGTTCTTC. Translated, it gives CASSPGLAGHYNEQFF.

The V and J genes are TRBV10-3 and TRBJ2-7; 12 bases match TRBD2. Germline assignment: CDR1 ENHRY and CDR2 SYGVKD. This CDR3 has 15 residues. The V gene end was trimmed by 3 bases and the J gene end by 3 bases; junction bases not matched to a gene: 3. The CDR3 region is CAISDETSGGYEQYF. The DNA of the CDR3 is TGTGCCATCAGTGATGAGACTAGCGGGGGCTACGAGCAGTACTTC.

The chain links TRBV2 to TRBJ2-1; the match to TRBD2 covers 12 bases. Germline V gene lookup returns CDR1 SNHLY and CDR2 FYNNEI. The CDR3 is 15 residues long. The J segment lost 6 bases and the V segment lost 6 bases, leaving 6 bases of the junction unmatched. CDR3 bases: TGTGCCAGCAGCGAATCTAGCGGGGGGGCCAATGAGCAGTTCTTC. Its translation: CASSESSGGANEQFF.

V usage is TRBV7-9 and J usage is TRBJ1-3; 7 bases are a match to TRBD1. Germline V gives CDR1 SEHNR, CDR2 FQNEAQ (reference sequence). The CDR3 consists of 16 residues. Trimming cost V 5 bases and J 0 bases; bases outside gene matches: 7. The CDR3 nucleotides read TGTGCCAGCAGCCTTACAGGGGCGCACTCTGGAAACACCATATATTTT. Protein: CASSLTGAHSGNTIYF. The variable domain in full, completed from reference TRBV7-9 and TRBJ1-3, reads DTGVSQNPRHKITKRGQNVTFRCDPISEHNRLYWYRQTLGQGPEFLTYFQNEAQLEKSRLLSDRFSAERPKGSFSTLEIQRTEQGDSAMYLCASSLTGAHSGNTIYFGEGSWLTVV.